A selection of T cell receptor beta chains follows, all from one sample in a study of control samples from healthy donors and cancer patients. Sequencing used immunoSEQ multiplex PCR; TCRdb keeps in-frame clones, though not all of them. The sample holds more than 30,000 clones, roughly 94% seen once. The sequencing sample was made of blood. These receptors all come from a man aged 55 to 69 in good health. The CDR3 runs from the conserved cysteine through the conserved F or W. D genes are given only for firm matches. The listing skips clone size in some rows; elsewhere it reads once, few, many or a size class.

TRBD1 | TRBJ2-1 | TRBV7-9 | . | TGTGCCAGCAGCTTAGCTGGGACAGATAATGAGCAGTTCTTC | CASSLAGTDNEQFF
TRBD1 | TRBJ1-5 | TRBV7-2 | . | TGTGCCAGCAGCTTATTTTTGGGGACAGGGATCAATCAGCCCCAGCATTTT | CASSLFLGTGINQPQHF
. | TRBJ1-3 | TRBV9 | . | TGTGCCAGCAGTGTAGGGAACACCATATATTTT | CASSVGNTIYF
. | TRBJ2-7 | TRBV5-1 | . | TGCGCCAGCAGCTACACAGGATCCTACGAGCAGTACTTC | CASSYTGSYEQYF
. | TRBJ1-1 | TRBV11-2 | . | TGTGCCAGCAGCTCAGGTAGGACCACTGAAGCTTTCTTT | CASSSGRTTEAFF
TRBD1 | TRBJ1-2 | TRBV2 | . | TGTGCCAGCAGACGGGACAGTTTTTCCTATGGCTACACCTTC | CASRRDSFSYGYTF
. | TRBJ1-1 | TRBV5-1 | . | TGCGCCAGCGGACTCATGGGACCTATACCCACTGAAGCTTTCTTT | CASGLMGPIPTEAFF
. | TRBJ1-2 | TRBV7-2 | . | TGTGCCAGCAGCTTAGTGGGCTTTAGCTATGGCTACACCTTC | CASSLVGFSYGYTF
TRBD2 | TRBJ2-1 | TRBV18 | . | TGTGCCAGCTCACCAGTGACTAGCGGGTTTTCCTACAATGAGCAGTTCTTC | CASSPVTSGFSYNEQFF
. | TRBJ1-3 | TRBV7-7 | . | TGTGCCAGCAGCGCGTCCTCTGGAAACACCATATATTTT | CASSASSGNTIYF
TRBD1 | TRBJ1-5 | TRBV4-2 | . | TGTGCCAGCAGCCAAGTACAGGGGAATCAGCCCCAGCATTTT | CASSQVQGNQPQHF
. | TRBJ1-1 | TRBV7-2 | . | TGTGCCAGCAGCTCCCTTACAGGAATTAACACTGAAGCTTTCTTT | CASSSLTGINTEAFF
. | TRBJ2-3 | TRBV5-4 | . | TGTGCCAGCAGCTTGGGGTCGGGGGCTGGAGATACGCAGTATTTT | CASSLGSGAGDTQYF
. | TRBJ1-1 | TRBV25-1 | few | TGTGCCAGCAGTGAATACACAGTGATGAACACTGAAGCTTTCTTT | CASSEYTVMNTEAFF
TRBD1 | TRBJ2-5 | TRBV19 | once | TGTGCCAGTAGTCCGACAGGGGGCGAACGGGAGACCCAGTACTTC | CASSPTGGERETQYF
TRBD1 | TRBJ1-3 | TRBV19 | . | TGTGCCAGTACGGACAGGGGGGTCTCTGGAAACACCATATATTTT | CASTDRGVSGNTIYF
. | TRBJ1-1 | TRBV12-3/TRBV12-4 | once | TGTGCCAGCAGATCTGGACTGGGGCCAGCTTTCTTT | CASRSGLGPAFF
TRBD1 | TRBJ2-5 | TRBV11-2 | . | TGTGCCAGCAGCACATCCTACAGGGGGCGAGCGACCCAGTACTTC | CASSTSYRGRATQYF
. | TRBJ1-2 | TRBV5-6 | once | TGTGCCAGCAGCTTGAGCGGACAGCCCATGGGAGGCTACACCTTC | CASSLSGQPMGGYTF
. | TRBJ1-1 | TRBV5-6 | . | TGTGCCAGCAGCTTGAGTAACACTGAAGCTTTCTTT | CASSLSNTEAFF
. | TRBJ1-6 | TRBV27 | . | TGTGCCAGCAGTTTGAGGGTCACCCCTAATTCACCCCTCCACTTT | CASSLRVTPNSPLHF
. | TRBJ1-4 | TRBV25-1 | once | TGTGCCAGCAGTCTGGTTGGTACCGGGAATGAAAAACTGTTTTTT | CASSLVGTGNEKLFF
TRBD1 | TRBJ1-3 | TRBV11-2 | . | TGTGCCAGCAGCAACACAGGGGTGGCTGGAAACACCATATATTTT | CASSNTGVAGNTIYF
TRBD1 | TRBJ1-5 | TRBV2 | . | TGTGCCAGCAGTGTTTACAGGGGAAGGCAGCCCCAGCATTTT | CASSVYRGRQPQHF
. | TRBJ1-1 | TRBV6-2/TRBV6-3 | . | TGTGCCAGCAGTCAGTCCCGGAACACTGAAGCTTTCTTT | CASSQSRNTEAFF
TRBD1 | TRBJ1-1 | TRBV29-1 | . | TGCAGCGCAGGACAGGTGGAAGCTTTCTTT | CSAGQVEAFF
TRBD1 | TRBJ1-5 | TRBV19 | . | TGTGCCAGTAATATCGGGACAGTTATAAATCAGCCCCAGCATTTT | CASNIGTVINQPQHF
. | TRBJ1-6 | TRBV6-1 | . | TGTGCCAGCAGTGCGGGCACGAGCTCCTATAATTCACCCCTCCACTTT | CASSAGTSSYNSPLHF
TRBD2 | TRBJ2-3 | TRBV5-1 | . | TGCGCCAGCAGCTCCCCTAGCGGGCCTAGCACAGATACGCAGTATTTT | CASSSPSGPSTDTQYF
. | TRBJ1-2 | TRBV5-1 | . | TGCGCCAGCAGCTTGGAGTCGGTTTTCTATGGCTACACCTTC | CASSLESVFYGYTF
TRBD1 | TRBJ2-7 | TRBV5-1 | few | TGCGCCAGCAGCTTACAGGGGTTAGGCGTTGAGCAGTACTTC | CASSLQGLGVEQYF